Listed here are 20 T cell receptor beta chains from one sample, sequenced in a study of blood T cell repertoires in COVID-19 (dated by TCRdb to 2020 to 2021). Library preparation was by the immunoSEQ multiplex PCR assay. Held by TCRdb, this immuneACCESS table contains in-frame sequences only and omits some clones. Under half of the omission traces to an unresolved V gene where checked; the cause of the rest is unknown. Present in this sample are 180,000 or so clones, roughly four fifths of which were seen just once. Clones ranked in the top ten supply roughly 7% of the sample. The material sequenced was PBMCs or T cells enriched from blood (not recorded which). The receptor source for this set is a man in his forties who had recovered from COVID-19.

The genes are TRBV6-1 and TRBJ2-5; 11 nucleotides line up with TRBD2. This CDR3 spans 16 amino acids. V lost 4 bases to trimming and J lost 1 base; unmatched junction nucleotides: 5. From germline, CDR1 is MNHNS and CDR2 SASEGT. The CDR3 sequence is CASSVLAGGFQETQYF. Here the CDR3 DNA reads TGTGCCAGCAGTGTCCTAGCGGGGGGCTTCCAAGAGACCCAGTACTTC.

This chain connects TRBV9 to TRBJ2-3, with 10 positions matching TRBD2. The V gene's germline CDR1 is SGDLS and CDR2 YYNGEE. V trimming: 4 bases; J trimming: 3 bases; junction bases outside the gene matches: 11. The length of the CDR3 is 17 residues. The CDR3: CASSPRLAGGLTDTQYF. The CDR3 bases are TGTGCCAGCAGCCCCCGCTTAGCGGGGGGCTTAACAGATACGCAGTATTTT.

This clone appeared a single time. This sequence joins TRBV9 and TRBJ2-1; the match to TRBD1 covers 10 bases. Trimming took 3 bases from V and 6 from J; bases not matched to a gene: 9. Germline V gene data show CDR1 as SGDLS and CDR2 as YYNGEE. This CDR3 region has 16 residues. CDR3 in amino acids: CASSASGTGAINEQFF. The CDR3 DNA follows: TGTGCCAGCAGCGCATCCGGGACAGGGGCCATCAATGAGCAGTTCTTC. Using reference TRBV9 and TRBJ2-1 for the parts outside the CDR3, the full variable domain is DSGVTQTPKHLITATGQRVTLRCSPRSGDLSVYWYQQSLDQGLQFLIQYYNGEERAKGNILERFSAQQFPDLHSELNLSSLELGDSALYFCASSASGTGAINEQFFGPGTRLTVL.

The chain is built from TRBV9 and TRBJ1-2; D is unclear. The CDR3 contains 15 residues. The germline V gene encodes CDR1 SGDLS and CDR2 YYNGEE. Trimming shortened V by 0 bases and J by 1 base, and 10 bases separated the two germline ends. CDR3 in amino acids: CASSVEARINYGYTF. The CDR3 coding sequence is TGTGCCAGCAGCGTAGAAGCGCGGATTAACTATGGCTACACCTTC.

J is TRBJ1-3 and V is TRBV10-3, with 8 nucleotides matching TRBD1. From germline, CDR1 is ENHRY and CDR2 SYGVKD. Trimming removed 2 bases from V and 0 bases from J; junction bases left unmatched: 9. The CDR3 runs 18 residues. DNA for the CDR3: TGTGCCATCAGTGAGACAGGGGGGACAGGCTACTCTGGAAACACCATATATTTT. It translates to CAISETGGTGYSGNTIYF.

This clone appeared a few times. The gene calls are TRBV29-1 and TRBJ1-2; D gene ambiguous. Trimming pared 8 bases from V and 5 bases from J, leaving 15 bases between. The CDR3 consists of 12 residues. The germline V gene has CDR1 SQVTM and CDR2 ANQGSEA. DNA of the CDR3: TGCAGCTCGTTGCGGGGAGATTATGGCTACACCTTC. Amino acid sequence: CSSLRGDYGYTF. Based on the CDR3 plus reference TRBV29-1 and TRBJ1-2, the full variable domain is SAVISQKPSRDICQRGTSLTIQCQVDSQVTMMFWYRQQPGQSLTLIATANQGSEATYESGFVIDKFPISRPNLTFSTLTVSNMSPEDSSIYLCSSLRGDYGYTFGSGTRLTVV.

The chain carries TRBV2 and TRBJ2-3; the match to TRBD2 covers 11 bases. Trimming at V came to 5 bases and at J to 4 bases, leaving 14 bases not matched to a gene. The CDR3 extends over 18 amino acids. Germline V gene lookup returns CDR1 SNHLY and CDR2 FYNNEI. The CDR3 region is CASSFSGGAGIGSDTQYF. The CDR3 DNA reads TGTGCCAGCAGTTTTAGCGGGGGGGCCGGTATAGGGTCAGATACGCAGTATTTT. Filled out from reference TRBV2 and TRBJ2-3, the complete variable domain reads EPEVTQTPSHQVTQMGQEVILRCVPISNHLYFYWYRQILGQKVEFLVSFYNNEISEKSEIFDDQFSVERPDGSNFTLKIRSTKLEDSAMYFCASSFSGGAGIGSDTQYFGPGTRLTVL.

The V and J genes are TRBV5-6 and TRBJ1-3; D ambiguous. Trimming cost V 0 bases and J 8 bases, with 18 bases left between them. The CDR3 is 16 residues long. In germline, CDR1 is SGHDT, CDR2 YYEEEE. CDR3 nucleotides: TGTGCCAGCAGCTTGGCCGGTCTGACTCGTCGGGACACCATATATTTT. Residues: CASSLAGLTRRDTIYF.

CDR3 DNA: TGTGCCAGCAGTTTGGGGGGACGGGGGGCTTTCTTT. It is translated as CASSLGGRGAFF. The J gene is TRBJ1-1, the V gene TRBV27, with D possibly TRBD1 on 5 matching bases. CDR1 is MNHEY and CDR2 is SMNVEV in the germline V gene (reference sequence). V was shortened by 3 bases and J by 11 bases, with 13 bases between the two germline ends. This CDR3 is built from 12 residues.

V and J are TRBV19 and TRBJ1-5; perhaps TRBD1 as D (5 bases). The CDR3 length is 14 residues. Trimming stripped 7 bases from V and 4 bases from J, with 14 bases between. Germline-derived CDR1 and CDR2 are LNHDA and SQIVND (reference sequence). The CDR3 is CASTGLGGNQPQHF. The CDR3 nucleotides read TGTGCCAGTACAGGGTTGGGTGGGAATCAGCCCCAGCATTTT.

The V and J genes are TRBV19 and TRBJ1-1, with unresolved D. Germline loops: CDR1 LNHDA, CDR2 SQIVND (reference sequence). The CDR3 length is 14 residues. The ends were cut back, 3 bases at V and 6 bases at J, with 14 bases in the middle. CDR3 bases: TGTGCCAGTAGTATCATACAGAGGAGGGCTGAAGCTTTCTTT. Protein product: CASSIIQRRAEAFF. The whole variable domain, remainder taken from reference TRBV19 and TRBJ1-1, is DGGITQSPKYLFRKEGQNVTLSCEQNLNHDAMYWYRQDPGQGLRLIYYSQIVNDFQKGDIAEGYSVSREKKESFPLTVTSAQKNPTAFYLCASSIIQRRAEAFFGQGTRLTVV.

This clone was seen more than once but under ten times. This chain joins TRBV28 and TRBJ1-5, with TRBD1 identical over 10 bases. Germline V gives CDR1 MDHEN, CDR2 SYDVKM. Trimming at V came to 7 bases and at J to 7 bases, leaving 7 bases not matched to a gene. The length of the CDR3 is 14 residues. The CDR3 nucleotides read TGTGCCAGCATCCTCGGACAGGGGGGACAGCCCCAGCATTTT. Protein: CASILGQGGQPQHF.

The rearrangement links TRBV7-2 to TRBJ1-3, with 7 positions matching TRBD1. CDR3 length: 16 amino acids. The germline V gene has CDR1 SGHTA and CDR2 FQGNSA. Trimming at V came to 2 bases and at J to 3 bases, leaving 7 bases not matched to a gene. The CDR3 DNA is TGTGCCAGCAGCTTAACACAGGGGATGAGTGGAAACACCATATATTTT. Its protein is CASSLTQGMSGNTIYF.

The gene calls are TRBV24-1 and TRBJ2-1; TRBD1 matches at 8 bases. Looked up from germline, CDR1 is KGHDR and CDR2 is SFDVKD. V gave up 4 bases and J gave up 0 bases; unmatched junction bases: 7. CDR3 length: 17 amino acids. The CDR3 loop reads CATSDRDRWTSYNEQFF. CDR3 sequence (DNA): TGTGCCACCAGTGACCGGGACAGGTGGACCTCCTACAATGAGCAGTTCTTC.

The rearrangement uses TRBV6-1 and TRBJ1-6, with D perhaps TRBD1 (6 bases). Germline V gene lookup returns CDR1 MNHNS and CDR2 SASEGT. The length of the CDR3 is 15 residues. V lost 6 bases and J 7 bases, leaving 16 bases between the germline ends. This CDR3 reads CASRPGQPTNSPLHF. DNA of the CDR3: TGTGCCAGCAGACCCGGACAGCCAACCAATTCACCCCTCCACTTT.

This chain links TRBV5-1 with TRBJ2-7; TRBD1 matches at 8 bases. The CDR3 is made up of 15 amino acids. V trimming: 4 bases; J trimming: 2 bases; junction bases outside the gene matches: 8. Germline V gene sequence: CDR1 SGHRS, CDR2 YFSETQ. The CDR3 loop reads CASSGGTGRTYEQYF. As DNA, the CDR3 is TGCGCCAGCAGCGGAGGGACAGGTAGGACCTACGAGCAGTACTTC.

This clone was seen once. The chain combines TRBV7-9 with TRBJ1-2; TRBD1 matches 7 bases. The CDR3 length is 13 residues. V shed 4 bases and J 3 bases; nucleotides not matched to a gene: 2. Per germline, CDR1 SEHNR and CDR2 FQNEAQ (reference sequence). For the CDR3, the DNA is TGTGCCAGCAGCTACGGGACAGACTATGGCTACACCTTC. As protein: CASSYGTDYGYTF.

This clone was observed a handful of times. The chain recombines TRBV20-1 with TRBJ1-1; 12 bases fit TRBD1. There are 16 residues in the CDR3. V trimming: 3 bases; J trimming: 13 bases; junction bases outside the gene matches: 18. Germline values: CDR1 DFQATT, CDR2 SNEGSKA (reference sequence). CDR3 sequence (DNA): TGCAGTGCTAGTATGGGGACAGGGGGCGCCGGGTCGACCGATTTCTTT. Amino acids: CSASMGTGGAGSTDFF.

The chain couples TRBV5-4 to TRBJ2-5; D gene uncertain. Germline V gives CDR1 SGHNT, CDR2 YYREEE (reference sequence). There are 15 residues in the CDR3. Between the trimmed V and J ends, which lost 0 bases and 1 base, there was a span of 10 bases. The CDR3 nucleotides read TGTGCCAGCAGCTTGGCCCCCCACAGCCAAGAGACCCAGTACTTC. Amino acid sequence: CASSLAPHSQETQYF.

The chain recombines TRBV15 with TRBJ2-6; the match to TRBD1 covers 7 bases. There are 20 residues in the CDR3. Trimming at V came to 5 bases and at J to 2 bases, leaving 18 bases not matched to a gene. Germline CDR1 is LNHNV and CDR2 is YYDKDF (reference sequence). The CDR3 here is CATSVPFGTALSAGANVLTF. The CDR3 nucleotides read TGTGCCACCAGCGTACCCTTCGGGACAGCATTAAGCGCTGGGGCCAACGTCCTGACTTTC.